This T cell receptor (beta chain) stems from a study of cytomegalovirus exposure and HLA in healthy donors. General observations from the study: A later analysis found first-cohort TCR clusters tended to co-occur in the 90 to 150 validation repertoires. It was reported that the classifier diagnosed cytomegalovirus status with high specificity and sensitivity in both the original and validation cohorts.

The protocol was immunoSEQ multiplex PCR, while the TCRdb copy is restricted to in-frame clones and leaves out a portion. The sample records more than 65,000 clones, about 96% being singletons. Donors were drawn from the approximately 110-subject validation cohort, separate from the roughly 670-subject first cohort. On this clone itself: The antigen remains undetermined.

Trimming took 1 base from V and 4 from J, leaving 14 bases between them. The CDR3 has 15 amino acids. Germline V gene lookup returns CDR1 MGHRA and CDR2 YSYEKL. This sequence was found in a woman under 30 in good health and CMV-seronegative. The chain employs TRBV4-1 and TRBJ2-7, with D perhaps matching TRBD1 (7 bases). The specimen sequenced was PBMCs. CDR3 nucleotides: TGCGCCAGCAGCCAAGGGAGGGGGACAGTGTACGAGCAGTACTTC. Protein: CASSQGRGTVYEQYF.